A single sample gave rise to the 6 T cell receptor beta chains below, sequenced in a study of CXCR3-negative and CXCR3-positive naive CD8 T cells. 5' RACE with UMI labels generated the TRB cDNA libraries. TCRdb reanalyzed the 5' RACE reads, giving one entry per CDR3 protein sequence and no DNA. In all, the sample yields 65,000 to 85,000 distinct CDR3 sequences. The specimen sequenced was naive CXCR3- CD8+ T cells from blood. Subset here: CD45RO-CCR7+CD27+CD95- naive CD8+ T cells lacking CXCR3 (TNR3-). The receptors stem from a human donor in good health. Some clones in this sample may be carry-over from other donors' samples.

The chain carries TRBV7-2 and TRBJ2-2. The CDR3 loop spans 14 amino acids. Germline assignment: CDR1 SGHTA and CDR2 FQGNSA. The CDR3: CASSSGVQQGELFF.

The chain combines TRBV9 with TRBJ2-7; the TCRdb call, TRBD1, lacks DNA for checking. The CDR3 runs to 14 residues. CDR1 SGDLS and CDR2 YYNGEE come from the germline V gene. The CDR3 loop reads CASSVASGADEQYF.

The chain carries TRBV6-5 and TRBJ1-4; TCRdb designates TRBD1, a call that cannot be tested without DNA. Per the germline V gene, CDR1 is MNHEY and CDR2 is SVGAGI. CDR3 length: 14 residues. This chain's CDR3 is CASSSTGGNEKLFF.

The gene calls are TRBV20-1 and TRBJ2-7. This CDR3 comprises 13 residues. Germline loops: CDR1 DFQATT, CDR2 SNEGSKA (reference sequence). The chain's CDR3 is CSARVVGSYEQYF.

The chain recombines TRBV7-2 with TRBJ1-1. The germline CDR1 and CDR2 sequences are SGHTA and FQGNSA. The CDR3 covers 13 residues. The chain's CDR3 is CASSLAGNTEAFF.

This chain links TRBV29-1 with TRBJ2-7; TCRdb proposes TRBD1, but this gene call is untestable without DNA. CDR3 length: 12 residues. The germline V gene has CDR1 SQVTM and CDR2 ANQGSEA. The CDR3 loop is CSVESQGAEQYF.